Below are 26 T cell receptor beta chains sequenced from a single sample in a study of somatic mutations in cytotoxic T cells in rheumatoid arthritis (dated by TCRdb to 2017 to 2019). Receptor libraries were prepared by the immunoSEQ multiplex PCR assay. The immuneACCESS repertoire file appears here via TCRdb, limited to in-frame rearrangements. These files lack a portion of the clones; in checked studies, under half of the deficit traces to unresolved V genes, and the cause of the others is not known. The sample includes about 6,900 clones, with roughly 82% observed a single time. The ten largest clones capture around a sixth of the sample. Sequenced: CD8+ T cells sorted from blood. All receptors come from an adult with rheumatoid arthritis.

The chain combines TRBV6-4 with TRBJ2-1; perhaps TRBD2 as D (7 bases). CDR3 size: 14 residues. Trimming removed 2 bases at V and 8 bases at J, with 13 bases between. CDR1 MRHNA and CDR2 SNTAGT come from the germline V gene. The DNA of the CDR3 is TGTGCCAGCAGTGACAGGGGGGGGGCTGATGAGCAGTTCTTC. As protein: CASSDRGGADEQFF.

The V and J genes are TRBV7-2 and TRBJ2-3, with 7 bases matching TRBD1. CDR1 and CDR2 (germline): SGHTA, FQGNSA. CDR3 size: 15 residues. J gave up 2 bases and V 10 bases, and 12 bases lay outside the gene matches. The CDR3 DNA reads TGTGCCACCCCTCCTCCCGGACAGGCCACAGATACGCAGTATTTT. Amino acid sequence: CATPPPGQATDTQYF.

This sequence joins TRBV7-3 and TRBJ2-2; the D is unclear. V was clipped by 6 bases and J by 4 bases, with 15 bases between them. CDR3 length equals 15 residues. The germline V gene has CDR1 SGHTA and CDR2 FQGTGA. CDR3 sequence (DNA): TGTGCCAGCAGTCTTGACATGTTGGGCACCGGGGAGCTGTTTTTT. Amino acid sequence: CASSLDMLGTGELFF.

The V and J genes are TRBV7-2 and TRBJ2-7, with TRBD2 identical over 10 bases. Trimming cost V 2 bases and J 6 bases; bases outside gene matches: 7. Germline CDR1 is SGHTA and CDR2 is FQGNSA. The CDR3 length is 15 residues. The DNA for the CDR3 is TGTGCCAGCAGCTTAAAATCTAGCGGGGGATCCGAGCAGTACTTC. Translating gives CASSLKSSGGSEQYF.

This clone showed up just a few times. The chain links TRBV10-1 to TRBJ2-7; perhaps TRBD2 as D (6 bases). CDR1 is WNHNN and CDR2 is SYGVQD in the germline V gene (reference sequence). This CDR3 is 15 amino acids long. Trimming pared 11 bases from V and 6 bases from J, leaving 26 bases between. CDR3 amino acids: CAGAGSRRGCCEQYF. The CDR3 DNA is TGCGCCGGAGCTGGATCTAGGAGGGGTTGTTGCGAGCAGTACTTC.

The genes are TRBV5-1 and TRBJ2-3, with 10 bases identical to TRBD2. CDR1 and CDR2 (germline): SGHRS, YFSETQ. The CDR3 runs 16 residues. V dropped 0 bases and J dropped 6; count of bases not matched to a gene: 7. The CDR3 DNA reads TGCGCCAGCAGCTTGGGTAGCGGGGGGCCGAAGGATACGCAGTATTTT. The encoded protein is CASSLGSGGPKDTQYF.

This clone was seen a few times. The genes are TRBV11-2 and TRBJ1-1, with 7 bases identical to TRBD1. The CDR3 length is 12 residues. V gave up 4 bases and J gave up 8 bases; unmatched junction bases: 4. Germline V CDR1 and CDR2: SGHAT, FQNNGV. In nucleotides, the CDR3 is TGTGCCAGCAGCTACCGACAGGGCGAAGCTTTCTTT. It translates to CASSYRQGEAFF.

The chain is built from TRBV5-1 and TRBJ1-3; no clear D gene. The CDR3 has 16 residues. The V end lost 1 base, the J end lost 1 base, and 12 bases lay between the germline ends. Germline assignment: CDR1 SGHRS and CDR2 YFSETQ. The CDR3 bases are TGCGCCAGCAGCTTGACGGTGTCAACATCTGGAAACACCATATATTTT. Its protein product is CASSLTVSTSGNTIYF.

V gene TRBV7-6 combines with J gene TRBJ1-5; possibly TRBD1 for D (6 bases). V lost 0 bases, J lost 6 bases, and 15 bases lay in between. The germline V gene has CDR1 SGHVS and CDR2 FNYEAQ. This CDR3 is 16 amino acids long. The CDR3 here is CASSLAAGEGGQPQHF. The CDR3 DNA sequence: TGTGCCAGCAGCTTAGCGGCAGGGGAAGGTGGTCAGCCCCAGCATTTT.

The table lists this clone with a count of one. This rearrangement joins TRBV27 to TRBJ2-1; 8 bases are a match to TRBD1. The CDR3 loop spans 17 amino acids. Losses at the gene ends were 1 base for V and 10 bases for J; bases not matched to a gene: 15. Germline V gene sequence: CDR1 MNHEY, CDR2 SMNVEV (reference sequence). CDR3 residues: CASSLFISEGDRGEQFF. The CDR3 region has the DNA TGTGCCAGCAGTTTATTTATTTCGGAGGGCGACAGGGGAGAGCAGTTCTTC.

The count of this clone is one. This chain links TRBV4-1 with TRBJ2-3, with a tentative D call TRBD1 (5 bases). CDR3 length: 16 residues. Germline loops: CDR1 MGHRA, CDR2 YSYEKL. V lost 0 bases and J 3 bases, leaving 13 bases between the germline ends. Here the CDR3 reads CASSQDMGPTTDTQYF. The CDR3, as DNA: TGCGCCAGCAGCCAAGATATGGGGCCTACGACAGATACGCAGTATTTT.

The chain recombines TRBV5-5 with TRBJ1-2; TRBD1 might be the D (6 bases). The length of the CDR3 is 13 residues. CDR1 is SGHKS, CDR2 YYEKEE, per germline (reference sequence). V lost 5 bases and J 8 bases, leaving 16 bases between the germline ends. CDR3 in DNA: TGTGCCAGCAGTCCCGGGACACGGACGGGCTACACCTTC. Protein: CASSPGTRTGYTF.

The chain joins TRBV10-1 to TRBJ1-2, with D unclear. This CDR3 has 14 amino acids. The germline V gene has CDR1 WNHNN and CDR2 SYGVQD (reference sequence). Trimming took 4 bases from V and 4 from J, leaving 13 bases between them. The CDR3 protein is CASSVAGACYGYTF. The CDR3 nucleotides are TGCGCCAGCAGTGTAGCGGGAGCATGCTATGGCTACACCTTC.

The rearrangement joins TRBV7-2 to TRBJ2-3, with D perhaps assigned TRBD1 or TRBD2 (7 bases each). Deletions cut 5 bases from V and 3 bases from J, with 21 bases between. Looked up from germline, CDR1 is SGHTA and CDR2 is FQGNSA. This CDR3 has 17 amino acids. CDR3 coding DNA: TGTGCCAGCAGCCGCCGGAATTCAGGGGGGGGGACAGATACGCAGTATTTT. This gives the protein CASSRRNSGGGTDTQYF.

Written as DNA, the CDR3 is TGTGCCAGTGGAACCCCAACTTTGACAGCTCCAAATGGCTACACCTTC. Its translation: CASGTPTLTAPNGYTF. This chain joins TRBV19 and TRBJ1-2; D might be TRBD1 (5 bases). In germline, CDR1 is LNHDA, CDR2 SQIVND (reference sequence). The CDR3 contains 16 residues. Trimming left V 8 bases short and J 6 bases short, with 25 bases between. The full variable domain, completed using reference TRBV19 and TRBJ1-2, is DGGITQSPKYLFRKEGQNVTLSCEQNLNHDAMYWYRQDPGQGLRLIYYSQIVNDFQKGDIAEGYSVSREKKESFPLTVTSAQKNPTAFYLCASGTPTLTAPNGYTFGSGTRLTVV.

In its sample, this clone ranks as medium-sized. This chain joins TRBV7-6 and TRBJ1-2; weak D call: TRBD1 (6 bases). V gave up 5 bases and J gave up 7 bases, with 17 bases separating them. CDR3 length: 14 amino acids. The V gene's germline CDR1 is SGHVS and CDR2 FNYEAQ. Here the CDR3 reads CASSIGQTSGGYTF. The DNA for the CDR3 is TGTGCCAGCAGCATTGGACAGACCTCGGGTGGCTACACCTTC. The full variable domain, its missing parts supplied by reference TRBV7-6 and TRBJ1-2, is GAGVSQSPRYKVTKRGQDVALRCDPISGHVSLYWYRQALGQGPEFLTYFNYEAQQDKSGLPNDRFSAERPEGSISTLTIQRTEQRDSAMYRCASSIGQTSGGYTFGSGTRLTVV.

The sample holds a few counts of this clone. The V and J genes are TRBV19 and TRBJ1-1; perhaps TRBD1 as D (6 bases). Trimming took off 7 bases at V and 4 bases at J, with 13 bases between the two ends. Germline CDR1 is LNHDA and CDR2 is SQIVND (reference sequence). The CDR3 is made up of 13 amino acids. This chain's CDR3 is CASTDVGGTEAFF. CDR3 bases: TGTGCCAGTACCGATGTAGGGGGCACTGAAGCTTTCTTT.

The chain couples TRBV2 to TRBJ1-2; D gene unclear. CDR1 SNHLY and CDR2 FYNNEI come from the germline V gene. This CDR3 region has 14 residues. The V and J ends lost 6 bases and 0 bases respectively, with 11 bases between them. CDR3 coding DNA: TGTGCCAGCAGCCGAGGACTTACTAACTATGGCTACACCTTC. It is translated as CASSRGLTNYGYTF.

The V gene is TRBV27, the J gene TRBJ1-1, with TRBD1 as a possible D gene (5 bases). CDR1 and CDR2 from the germline V gene are MNHEY and SMNVEV (reference sequence). Trimming stripped 3 bases from V and 4 bases from J, with 9 bases between. The CDR3 is 13 amino acids. CDR3 sequence reads: CASSFYGGTEAFF. CDR3 sequence (DNA): TGTGCCAGCAGTTTCTATGGGGGCACTGAAGCTTTCTTT.

By share of the sample, this clone is medium-sized. Other DNA sequences from this sample encode an identical CDR3 as well. This chain joins TRBV27 and TRBJ2-6; D possibly matches TRBD1 or TRBD2 (5 bases each). The V gene's germline CDR1 is MNHEY and CDR2 SMNVEV (reference sequence). V dropped 4 bases and J dropped 0 bases, with 10 bases sitting between them. The CDR3 spans 16 residues. CDR3 DNA sequence: TGTGCCAGCAGTTCGGGACGTCTCTCTGGGGCCAACGTCCTGACTTTC. This sequence encodes CASSSGRLSGANVLTF.

The rearrangement uses TRBV7-2 and TRBJ1-6; the match to TRBD1 covers 9 bases. This CDR3 is 15 amino acids long. CDR1 and CDR2 (germline): SGHTA, FQGNSA. V lost 3 bases, J lost 7 bases, and 4 bases stayed unmatched. This CDR3 is CASSLGTGNNSPLHF. The CDR3 DNA follows: TGTGCCAGCAGCTTGGGGACAGGGAACAATTCACCCCTCCACTTT.

The rearrangement links TRBV2 to TRBJ1-2; D is unclear. The germline CDR1 and CDR2 sequences are SNHLY and FYNNEI. The CDR3 runs 13 residues. V gave up 6 bases and J gave up 4 bases, with 12 bases separating them. This CDR3 reads CASRPDGSYGYTF. Written as DNA, the CDR3 is TGTGCCAGCAGACCGGACGGTTCCTATGGCTACACCTTC. The full variable domain, in which reference TRBV2 and TRBJ1-2 provide the parts outside the CDR3, is EPEVTQTPSHQVTQMGQEVILRCVPISNHLYFYWYRQILGQKVEFLVSFYNNEISEKSEIFDDQFSVERPDGSNFTLKIRSTKLEDSAMYFCASRPDGSYGYTFGSGTRLTVV.

This clone came up once. The chain recombines TRBV7-6 with TRBJ1-1; TRBD1 matches at 10 bases. Germline values: CDR1 SGHVS, CDR2 FNYEAQ. The V and J ends lost 6 bases and 11 bases, in that order; junction bases with no gene match: 6. The CDR3 consists of 12 residues. The CDR3 DNA follows: TGTGCCAGCAGGGCTCCGGGACAGGGGGCTTTCTTT. This gives the protein CASRAPGQGAFF. Using reference TRBV7-6 and TRBJ1-1 for the parts outside the CDR3, the full variable domain is GAGVSQSPRYKVTKRGQDVALRCDPISGHVSLYWYRQALGQGPEFLTYFNYEAQQDKSGLPNDRFSAERPEGSISTLTIQRTEQRDSAMYRCASRAPGQGAFFGQGTRLTVV.

This clone was seen a few times. The V call is TRBV23-1, the J call TRBJ2-7; 8 positions agree with TRBD1. TRBV23-1 is an ORF for which the function is uncertain. The V segment lost 3 bases and the J segment 1 base; nucleotides outside the gene matches: 5. This CDR3 contains 15 residues. CDR3 loop: CASSQPGQASYEQYF. CDR3 coding DNA: TGCGCCAGCAGTCAGCCGGGACAGGCATCCTACGAGCAGTACTTC.

V is TRBV11-2 and J is TRBJ2-3, with D possibly matching TRBD2 (7 bases). Trimming removed 3 bases at V and 9 bases at J, with 13 bases between. The V gene's germline CDR1 is SGHAT and CDR2 FQNNGV. This CDR3 contains 13 residues. The DNA of the CDR3 is TGTGCCAGCAGCTTTGCGGGGGCCGAAACGCAGTATTTT. Its translation is CASSFAGAETQYF.

The rearrangement links TRBV25-1 to TRBJ2-7; the D is unclear. Germline V gene data show CDR1 as MGHDK and CDR2 as SYGVNS. V lost 5 bases and J lost 5, with 19 bases in between. CDR3 length equals 15 residues. The CDR3 loop is CASSPVDSLLHEQYF. The CDR3 bases are TGTGCCAGCAGTCCCGTCGATTCCCTACTCCACGAGCAGTACTTC.